The rows below give T cell receptor beta chains drawn from one sample of a study of blood T cell repertoires in COVID-19. Only in-frame clones appear in the TCRdb table, and some are missing; sequencing was by immunoSEQ multiplex PCR. The sample gives roughly 60,000 clones, 65% to 90% of which show up once; approximately 12% is in the top ten. Sequencing was performed on peripheral blood. The source of these receptors is a human donor in a cohort sampled during active COVID-19. CDR3s include the opening cysteine and the closing phenylalanine or tryptophan. Each record gives: V gene, D gene, J gene, clone size, CDR3 protein, CDR3 DNA. The D gene is left open where the match is weak. Not every row has a clone size; where given, it reads once, few, many or a size class.

V gene: TRBV4-1; D gene: -; J gene: TRBJ1-2; clone size: many; CDR3 protein: CASSQGIRGSGYGYTF; CDR3 DNA: TGCGCCAGCAGCCAAGGCATCCGGGGGTCGGGCTATGGCTACACCTTC
V gene: TRBV6-5; D gene: -; J gene: TRBJ2-1; clone size: few; CDR3 protein: CASSYSSSYNEQFF; CDR3 DNA: TGTGCCAGCAGTTACTCTAGTTCCTACAATGAGCAGTTCTTC
V gene: TRBV28; D gene: TRBD2; J gene: TRBJ2-2; clone size: -; CDR3 protein: CASSFGGTSGNTGELFF; CDR3 DNA: TGTGCCAGCAGTTTTGGGGGTACTAGCGGGAACACCGGGGAGCTGTTTTTT
V gene: TRBV7-2; D gene: TRBD2; J gene: TRBJ2-5; clone size: -; CDR3 protein: CASRPAGEETQYF; CDR3 DNA: TGTGCCAGCAGACCAGCGGGAGAAGAGACCCAGTACTTC
V gene: TRBV28; D gene: TRBD1; J gene: TRBJ1-5; clone size: -; CDR3 protein: CASTADRGTNFYSNQPQHF; CDR3 DNA: TGTGCCAGCACCGCTGACAGGGGTACCAACTTTTATAGCAATCAGCCCCAGCATTTT
V gene: TRBV5-4; D gene: -; J gene: TRBJ2-4; clone size: -; CDR3 protein: CASSLGSLDIQYF; CDR3 DNA: TGTGCCAGCAGCTTGGGGAGTTTGGACATTCAGTACTTC
V gene: TRBV2; D gene: -; J gene: TRBJ2-7; clone size: -; CDR3 protein: CASNLDRGTDEQYF; CDR3 DNA: TGTGCCAGCAACTTGGACCGGGGGACCGACGAGCAGTACTTC
V gene: TRBV6-4; D gene: -; J gene: TRBJ2-7; clone size: -; CDR3 protein: CASSPRAGGYEQYF; CDR3 DNA: TGTGCCAGCAGTCCCCGAGCGGGTGGCTACGAGCAGTACTTC
V gene: TRBV7-3; D gene: -; J gene: TRBJ2-5; clone size: -; CDR3 protein: CASSEQGGQTQYF; CDR3 DNA: TGTGCCAGCAGCGAACAGGGCGGACAGACCCAGTACTTC
V gene: TRBV9; D gene: -; J gene: TRBJ1-3; clone size: -; CDR3 protein: CASSVEAGMGNTIYF; CDR3 DNA: TGTGCCAGCAGCGTAGAGGCGGGGATGGGAAACACCATATATTTT
V gene: TRBV6-6; D gene: TRBD1; J gene: TRBJ2-7; clone size: -; CDR3 protein: CASSYSDRGTYEQYF; CDR3 DNA: TGTGCCAGCAGTTACTCAGACAGGGGTACCTACGAGCAGTACTTC
V gene: TRBV30; D gene: TRBD1; J gene: TRBJ2-1; clone size: -; CDR3 protein: CAWARDSYEQFF; CDR3 DNA: TGTGCCTGGGCCCGGGACAGCTATGAGCAGTTCTTC
V gene: TRBV6-2/TRBV6-3; D gene: -; J gene: TRBJ2-7; clone size: -; CDR3 protein: CASSQGYYEQYF; CDR3 DNA: TGTGCCAGCAGTCAGGGGTATTACGAGCAGTACTTC
V gene: TRBV10-3; D gene: -; J gene: TRBJ1-2; clone size: once; CDR3 protein: CAIRPLEGEVNGYTF; CDR3 DNA: TGTGCCATCAGACCACTGGAGGGCGAAGTGAATGGCTACACCTTC
V gene: TRBV5-1; D gene: -; J gene: TRBJ2-5; clone size: -; CDR3 protein: CASSLGPGEETQYF; CDR3 DNA: TGCGCCAGCAGCTTGGGGCCAGGGGAAGAGACCCAGTACTTC
V gene: TRBV20-1; D gene: -; J gene: TRBJ2-7; clone size: -; CDR3 protein: CKAGADEQYF; CDR3 DNA: TGCAAGGCGGGGGCGGACGAGCAGTACTTC
V gene: TRBV6-5; D gene: -; J gene: TRBJ2-1; clone size: -; CDR3 protein: CASSYSFYNEQFF; CDR3 DNA: TGTGCCAGCAGTTATTCGTTTTACAATGAGCAGTTCTTC
V gene: TRBV20-1; D gene: TRBD2; J gene: TRBJ2-5; clone size: -; CDR3 protein: CSARRGETQYF; CDR3 DNA: TGCAGTGCTAGGCGGGGGGAGACCCAGTACTTC
V gene: TRBV5-1; D gene: TRBD1; J gene: TRBJ1-2; clone size: once; CDR3 protein: CASSLATDRAYGYTF; CDR3 DNA: TGCGCCAGCAGCTTGGCTACAGACAGGGCCTATGGCTACACCTTC
V gene: TRBV18; D gene: TRBD1; J gene: TRBJ2-7; clone size: -; CDR3 protein: CASSPGTGGYEQYF; CDR3 DNA: TGTGCCAGCTCACCCGGGACAGGAGGGTACGAGCAGTACTTC
V gene: TRBV5-1; D gene: TRBD2; J gene: TRBJ2-5; clone size: -; CDR3 protein: CASSLGLGGGQETQYF; CDR3 DNA: TGCGCCAGCAGCTTGGGCCTTGGGGGAGGGCAAGAGACCCAGTACTTC
V gene: TRBV6-5; D gene: -; J gene: TRBJ2-2; clone size: -; CDR3 protein: CASTVAGAGELFF; CDR3 DNA: TGTGCCAGCACGGTAGCAGGGGCCGGGGAGCTGTTTTTT
V gene: TRBV7-2; D gene: -; J gene: TRBJ2-1; clone size: -; CDR3 protein: CASSPGQIYNEQFF; CDR3 DNA: TGTGCCAGCAGCCCTGGACAGATATACAATGAGCAGTTCTTC
V gene: TRBV7-8; D gene: TRBD1; J gene: TRBJ2-5; clone size: -; CDR3 protein: CASSLGQGQETQYF; CDR3 DNA: TGTGCCAGCAGCCTTGGACAGGGCCAAGAGACCCAGTACTTC
V gene: TRBV9; D gene: -; J gene: TRBJ2-2; clone size: -; CDR3 protein: CASSVSSANTGELFF; CDR3 DNA: TGTGCCAGCAGCGTGTCTAGCGCAAACACCGGGGAGCTGTTTTTT
V gene: TRBV6-5; D gene: TRBD1; J gene: TRBJ2-1; clone size: -; CDR3 protein: CASSYSPGGSYNEQFF; CDR3 DNA: TGTGCCAGCAGTTACTCGCCAGGGGGCTCCTACAATGAGCAGTTCTTC
V gene: TRBV6-2/TRBV6-3; D gene: -; J gene: TRBJ1-2; clone size: -; CDR3 protein: CASSDGEVYGYTF; CDR3 DNA: TGTGCCAGCAGCGACGGGGAGGTCTATGGCTACACCTTC
V gene: TRBV5-8; D gene: -; J gene: TRBJ2-3; clone size: -; CDR3 protein: CASSLGGGVTADTQYF; CDR3 DNA: TGTGCCAGCAGCTTGGGGGGAGGAGTTACGGCAGATACGCAGTATTTT
V gene: TRBV7-3; D gene: -; J gene: TRBJ1-4; clone size: -; CDR3 protein: CASSPVGRAATNEKLFF; CDR3 DNA: TGTGCCAGCAGCCCCGTGGGGCGCGCTGCAACTAATGAAAAACTGTTTTTT
V gene: TRBV15; D gene: TRBD1; J gene: TRBJ2-4; clone size: few; CDR3 protein: CATSSTTGKAKNIQYF; CDR3 DNA: TGTGCCACCAGCTCGACGACAGGGAAGGCCAAAAACATTCAGTACTTC
V gene: TRBV7-2; D gene: -; J gene: TRBJ2-7; clone size: -; CDR3 protein: CASSFPEYGGAEQYF; CDR3 DNA: TGTGCCAGCAGCTTTCCGGAATATGGCGGGGCGGAGCAGTACTTC
V gene: TRBV10-3; D gene: TRBD1; J gene: TRBJ2-7; clone size: -; CDR3 protein: CAISEAGTAEQYF; CDR3 DNA: TGTGCCATCAGTGAGGCTGGGACAGCAGAGCAGTACTTC
V gene: TRBV7-8; D gene: -; J gene: TRBJ1-6; clone size: -; CDR3 protein: CASSLQGNYNSPLHF; CDR3 DNA: TGTGCCAGCAGCTTACAGGGGAATTATAATTCACCCCTCCACTTT
V gene: TRBV5-8; D gene: TRBD1; J gene: TRBJ2-3; clone size: -; CDR3 protein: CASSLGIDRGTDTQYF; CDR3 DNA: TGTGCCAGCAGCTTAGGCATCGACAGGGGCACAGATACGCAGTATTTT
V gene: TRBV11-3; D gene: TRBD1; J gene: TRBJ2-7; clone size: few; CDR3 protein: CASSLGGQGYYEQYF; CDR3 DNA: TGTGCCAGCAGCTTAGGCGGACAGGGGTACTACGAGCAGTACTTC
V gene: TRBV6-2/TRBV6-3; D gene: -; J gene: TRBJ1-3; clone size: -; CDR3 protein: CASSLRQLRSRDTIYF; CDR3 DNA: TGTGCCAGCAGCCTTAGACAGCTACGATCCCGGGACACCATATATTTT
V gene: TRBV5-4; D gene: -; J gene: TRBJ1-3; clone size: -; CDR3 protein: CASSYRSSGNTIYF; CDR3 DNA: TGTGCCAGCAGCTATCGTAGCTCTGGAAACACCATATATTTT
V gene: TRBV4-3; D gene: TRBD1; J gene: TRBJ1-6; clone size: -; CDR3 protein: CASSRGTGRNSPLHF; CDR3 DNA: TGCGCCAGCAGCCGCGGGACAGGGAGGAATTCACCCCTCCACTTT
V gene: TRBV2; D gene: -; J gene: TRBJ1-1; clone size: few; CDR3 protein: CASTAQGGLNTEAFF; CDR3 DNA: TGTGCCAGCACCGCACAGGGAGGGTTGAACACTGAAGCTTTCTTT
V gene: TRBV10-3; D gene: TRBD2; J gene: TRBJ2-3; clone size: few; CDR3 protein: CAISELAGGTDTQYF; CDR3 DNA: TGTGCCATCAGTGAGTTGGCGGGAGGAACAGATACGCAGTATTTT
V gene: TRBV7-3; D gene: TRBD1; J gene: TRBJ2-1; clone size: -; CDR3 protein: CASSSTGGLYNEQFF; CDR3 DNA: TGTGCCAGCAGCTCGACAGGGGGCCTTTACAATGAGCAGTTCTTC
V gene: TRBV19; D gene: -; J gene: TRBJ1-1; clone size: few; CDR3 protein: CASKPTVEGTEAFF; CDR3 DNA: TGTGCCAGTAAACCGACCGTCGAGGGCACTGAAGCTTTCTTT